The clone carrying this T cell receptor (beta chain) occurred a few times. This sample is part of a study of regulatory T cells in long-lasting Graves disease. Germline values: CDR1 MNHNS, CDR2 SASEGT. The CDR3 consists of 14 residues. Trimming took 8 bases from V and 0 from J, leaving 13 bases between them. Documented time point: persistent/refractory GD, antithyroid drugs over 5 years with positive TRAb. From PBMCs, RNA was extracted and then used to make the TCR library. As a group, patients came from one endocrinology department in Xi'an, China. Peripheral blood, at nine milliliters, went into EDTA tubes. Researchers made TCR beta libraries by using iRepertoire HTBI primers and running Arm-PCR on CDR3 regions. One entry per CDR3 protein results from TCRdb running MiXCR on the multiplex PCR reads. The table records about 660,000 distinct CDR3 sequences, roughly 30% of them present only once.

This TCR derives from a female donor with Graves disease. The chain links TRBV6-1 to TRBJ1-1; possible D gene TRBD1, 6 bases. Material: peripheral blood mononuclear cells (PBMCs), obtained when the disease was refractory, from a patient treated with antithyroid drugs. CDR3 in DNA: TGTGCCAGCGGTGGACAGTCATTGAACACTGAAGCTTTCTTT. It translates to CASGGQSLNTEAFF.